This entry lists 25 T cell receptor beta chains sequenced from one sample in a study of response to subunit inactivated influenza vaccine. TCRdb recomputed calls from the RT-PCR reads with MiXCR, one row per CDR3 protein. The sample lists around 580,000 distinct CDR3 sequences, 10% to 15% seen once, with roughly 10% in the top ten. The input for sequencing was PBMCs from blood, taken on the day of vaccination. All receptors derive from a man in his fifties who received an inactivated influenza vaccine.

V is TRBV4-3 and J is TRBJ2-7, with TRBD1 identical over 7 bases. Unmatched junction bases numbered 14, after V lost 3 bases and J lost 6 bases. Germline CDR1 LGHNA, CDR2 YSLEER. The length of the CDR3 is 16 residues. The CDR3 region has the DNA TGCGCCAGCAGCCATCCTACCGACAGGGCAGTTCCCGAGCAGTACTTC. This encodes CASSHPTDRAVPEQYF.

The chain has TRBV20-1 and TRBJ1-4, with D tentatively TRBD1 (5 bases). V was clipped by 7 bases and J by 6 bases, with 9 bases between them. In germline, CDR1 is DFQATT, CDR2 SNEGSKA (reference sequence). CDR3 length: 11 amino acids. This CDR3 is CSVRGDEKLFF. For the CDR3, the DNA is TGCAGTGTGCGGGGGGATGAAAAACTGTTTTTT.

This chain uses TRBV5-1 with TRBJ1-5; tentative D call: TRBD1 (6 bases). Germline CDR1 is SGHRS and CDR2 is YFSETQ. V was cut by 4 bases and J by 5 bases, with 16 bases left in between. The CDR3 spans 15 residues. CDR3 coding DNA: TGCGCCAGCAGCAGGACCGGGGGCGGTGATCAGCCCCAGCATTTT. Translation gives CASSRTGGGDQPQHF.

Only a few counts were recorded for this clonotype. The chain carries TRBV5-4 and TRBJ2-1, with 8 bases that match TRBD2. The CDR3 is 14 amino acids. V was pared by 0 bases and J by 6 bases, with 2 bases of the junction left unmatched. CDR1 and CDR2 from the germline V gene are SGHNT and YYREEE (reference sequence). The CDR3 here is CASSLEGTSNEQFF. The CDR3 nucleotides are TGTGCCAGCAGCTTGGAGGGGACTAGCAATGAGCAGTTCTTC.

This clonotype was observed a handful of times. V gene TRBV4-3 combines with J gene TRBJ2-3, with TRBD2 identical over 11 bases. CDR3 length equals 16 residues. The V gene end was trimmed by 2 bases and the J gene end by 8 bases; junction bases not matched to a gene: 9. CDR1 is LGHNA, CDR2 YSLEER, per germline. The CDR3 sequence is CASSQYRLAGNPTQYF. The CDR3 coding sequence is TGCGCCAGCAGCCAATACAGACTAGCGGGAAATCCTACGCAGTATTTT.

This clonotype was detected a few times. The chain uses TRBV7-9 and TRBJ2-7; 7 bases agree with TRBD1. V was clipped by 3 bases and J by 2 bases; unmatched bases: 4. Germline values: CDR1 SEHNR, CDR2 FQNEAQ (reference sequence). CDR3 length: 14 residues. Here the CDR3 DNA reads TGTGCCAGCAGCTTGGGACAGCCTACCTACGAGCAGTACTTC. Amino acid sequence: CASSLGQPTYEQYF.

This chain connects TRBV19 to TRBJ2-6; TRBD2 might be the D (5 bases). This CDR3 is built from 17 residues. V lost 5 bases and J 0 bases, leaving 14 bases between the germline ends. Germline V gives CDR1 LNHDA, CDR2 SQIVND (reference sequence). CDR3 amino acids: CASSPLTRGSGANVLTF. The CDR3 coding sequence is TGTGCCAGTAGTCCCCTGACCCGGGGCTCTGGGGCCAACGTCCTGACTTTC.

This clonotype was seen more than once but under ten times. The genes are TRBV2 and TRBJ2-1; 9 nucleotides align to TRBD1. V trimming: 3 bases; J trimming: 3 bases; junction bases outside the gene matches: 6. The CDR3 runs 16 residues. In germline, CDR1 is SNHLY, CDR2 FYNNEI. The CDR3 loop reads CASSDPGQGGYNEQFF. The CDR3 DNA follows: TGTGCCAGCAGTGACCCGGGACAGGGAGGCTACAATGAGCAGTTCTTC.

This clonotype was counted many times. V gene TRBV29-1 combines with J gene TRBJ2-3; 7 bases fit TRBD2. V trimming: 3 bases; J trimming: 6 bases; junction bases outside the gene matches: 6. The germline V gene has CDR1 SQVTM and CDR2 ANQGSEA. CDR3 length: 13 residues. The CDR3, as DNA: TGCAGCGTTGACCCGGGAGGCCGGGATACGCAGTATTTT. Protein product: CSVDPGGRDTQYF.

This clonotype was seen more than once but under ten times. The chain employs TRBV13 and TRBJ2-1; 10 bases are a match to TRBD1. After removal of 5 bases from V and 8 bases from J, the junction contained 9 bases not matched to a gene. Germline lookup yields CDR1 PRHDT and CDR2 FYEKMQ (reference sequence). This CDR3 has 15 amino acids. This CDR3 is CASSLRQGAWDEQFF. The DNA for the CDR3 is TGTGCCAGCAGCCTTAGACAGGGGGCTTGGGATGAGCAGTTCTTC.

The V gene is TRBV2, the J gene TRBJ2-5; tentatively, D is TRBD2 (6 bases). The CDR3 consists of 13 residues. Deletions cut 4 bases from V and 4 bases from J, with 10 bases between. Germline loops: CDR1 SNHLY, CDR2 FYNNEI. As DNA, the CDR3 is TGTGCCAGCAGTGGTTCGGGAGTAGAGACCCAGTACTTC. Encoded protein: CASSGSGVETQYF.

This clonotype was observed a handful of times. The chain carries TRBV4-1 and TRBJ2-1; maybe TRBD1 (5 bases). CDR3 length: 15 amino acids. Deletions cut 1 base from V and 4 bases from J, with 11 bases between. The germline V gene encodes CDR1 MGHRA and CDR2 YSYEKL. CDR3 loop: CASSQGWGRYNEQFF. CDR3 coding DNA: TGCGCCAGCAGCCAAGGGTGGGGCAGGTACAATGAGCAGTTCTTC.

CDR3 in amino acids: CASTEDSKNIQYF. DNA for the CDR3: TGTGCCAGCACCGAGGACAGCAAAAACATTCAGTACTTC. The chain couples TRBV12-3 or TRBV12-4 to TRBJ2-4; TRBD1 is a possible D gene (6 bases). CDR3 length equals 13 residues. The V gene lost 7 bases and the J gene lost 3 bases, with 10 bases spanning the gap.

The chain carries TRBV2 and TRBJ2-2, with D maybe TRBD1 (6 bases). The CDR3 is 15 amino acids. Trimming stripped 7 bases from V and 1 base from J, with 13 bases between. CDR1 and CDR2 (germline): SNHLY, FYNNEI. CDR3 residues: CASIQGTWNTGELFF. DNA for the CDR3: TGTGCCAGCATCCAGGGGACCTGGAACACCGGGGAGCTGTTTTTT.

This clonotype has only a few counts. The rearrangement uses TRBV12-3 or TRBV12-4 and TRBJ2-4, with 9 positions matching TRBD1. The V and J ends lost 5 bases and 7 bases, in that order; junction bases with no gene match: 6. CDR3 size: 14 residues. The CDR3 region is CASSTDRGSNIQYF. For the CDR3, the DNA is TGTGCCAGCAGTACGGACAGGGGTTCGAACATTCAGTACTTC.

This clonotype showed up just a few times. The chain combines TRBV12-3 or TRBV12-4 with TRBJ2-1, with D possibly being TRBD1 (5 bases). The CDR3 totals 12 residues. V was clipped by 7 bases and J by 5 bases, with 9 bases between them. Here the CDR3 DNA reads TGTGCCAGCACAAGGGGTAACAATGAGCAGTTCTTC. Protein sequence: CASTRGNNEQFF.

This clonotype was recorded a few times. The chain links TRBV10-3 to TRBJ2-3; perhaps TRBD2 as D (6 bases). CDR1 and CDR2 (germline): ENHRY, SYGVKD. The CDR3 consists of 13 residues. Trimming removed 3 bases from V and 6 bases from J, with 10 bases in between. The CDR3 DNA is TGTGCCATCAGTGATTCGGGAGTGGATACGCAGTATTTT. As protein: CAISDSGVDTQYF.

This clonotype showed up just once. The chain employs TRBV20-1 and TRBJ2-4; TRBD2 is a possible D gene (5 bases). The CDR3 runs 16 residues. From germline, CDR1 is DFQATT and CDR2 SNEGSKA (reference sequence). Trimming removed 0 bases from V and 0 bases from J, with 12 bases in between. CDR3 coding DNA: TGCAGTGCTAGAGATCAGGAGCGGATAGCCAAAAACATTCAGTACTTC. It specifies CSARDQERIAKNIQYF.

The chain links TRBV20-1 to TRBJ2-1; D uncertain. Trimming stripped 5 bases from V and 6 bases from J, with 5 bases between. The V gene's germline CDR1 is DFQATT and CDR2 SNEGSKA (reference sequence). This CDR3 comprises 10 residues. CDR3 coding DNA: TGCAGTGCTTTCAGCAATGAGCAGTTCTTC. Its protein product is CSAFSNEQFF.

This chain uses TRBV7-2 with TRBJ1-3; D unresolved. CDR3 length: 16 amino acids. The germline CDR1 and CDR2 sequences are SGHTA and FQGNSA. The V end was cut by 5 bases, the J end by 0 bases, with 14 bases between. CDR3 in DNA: TGTGCCAGCAGCCCTAGAAAGAGTATCTCTGGAAACACCATATATTTT. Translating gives CASSPRKSISGNTIYF. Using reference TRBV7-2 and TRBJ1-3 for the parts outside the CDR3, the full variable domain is GAGVSQSPSNKVTEKGKDVELRCDPISGHTALYWYRQSLGQGLEFLIYFQGNSAPDKSGLPSDRFSAERTGGSVSTLTIQRTQQEDSAVYLCASSPRKSISGNTIYFGEGSWLTVV.

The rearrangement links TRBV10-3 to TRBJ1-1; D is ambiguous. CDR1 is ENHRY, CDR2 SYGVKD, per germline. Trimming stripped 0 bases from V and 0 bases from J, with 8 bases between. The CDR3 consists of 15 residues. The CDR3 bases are TGTGCCATCAGTGAGTCATTGGCCTTGAACACTGAAGCTTTCTTT. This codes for CAISESLALNTEAFF.

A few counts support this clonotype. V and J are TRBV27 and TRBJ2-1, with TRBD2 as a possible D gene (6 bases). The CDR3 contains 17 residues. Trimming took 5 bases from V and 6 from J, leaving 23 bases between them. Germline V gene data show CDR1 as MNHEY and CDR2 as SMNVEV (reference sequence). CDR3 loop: CASSLQRAAGDGNEQFF. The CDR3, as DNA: TGTGCCAGCAGTCTGCAGCGGGCCGCCGGGGATGGCAATGAGCAGTTCTTC.

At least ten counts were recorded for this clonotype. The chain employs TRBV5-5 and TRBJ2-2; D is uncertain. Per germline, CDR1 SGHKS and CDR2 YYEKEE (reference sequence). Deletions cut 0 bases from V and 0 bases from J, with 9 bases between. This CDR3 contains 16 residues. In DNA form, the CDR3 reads TGTGCCAGCAGCTTGGCTGGCGGAGCGAACACCGGGGAGCTGTTTTTT. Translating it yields CASSLAGGANTGELFF.

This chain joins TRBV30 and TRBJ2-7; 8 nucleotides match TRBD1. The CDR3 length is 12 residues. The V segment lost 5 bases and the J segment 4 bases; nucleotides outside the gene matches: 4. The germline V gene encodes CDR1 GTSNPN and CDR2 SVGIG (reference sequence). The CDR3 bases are TGTGCCTGGGGGACAGGCGGTTACGAGCAGTACTTC. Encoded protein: CAWGTGGYEQYF.

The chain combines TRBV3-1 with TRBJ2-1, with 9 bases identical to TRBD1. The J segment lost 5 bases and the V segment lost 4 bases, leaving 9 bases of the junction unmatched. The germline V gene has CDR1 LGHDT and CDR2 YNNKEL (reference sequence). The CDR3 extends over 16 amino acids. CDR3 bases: TGTGCCAGCAGCCCTTGGGACAGGGCAACCCACAATGAGCAGTTCTTC. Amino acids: CASSPWDRATHNEQFF.